This T cell receptor beta chain came from a study of TIL therapy for anti-PD-1-resistant metastatic lung cancer. Germline CDR1 is SNHLY and CDR2 is FYNNEI. This CDR3 has 12 amino acids. V was pared by 10 bases and J by 6 bases, with 3 bases of the junction left unmatched. There are a few counts of this clone. Sequencing used immunoSEQ v3. The repertoire was sequenced with immunoSEQ multiplex PCR; TCRdb's copy has only in-frame clones and lacks some. The sample carries 50,000 to 65,000 clones, about two thirds recorded once. Time point described: pre-treatment sample, taken before nivolumab and TIL therapy.

The clonotype comes from a person aged 25-85 years with non-small cell lung cancer. The V call is TRBV2, the J call TRBJ2-1; 10 nucleotides match TRBD1. The material was blood, obtained at baseline. The CDR3 coding sequence is TGTGCCACAGGACAGGGGGGCAATGAGCAGTTCTTC. It yields the protein CATGQGGNEQFF. The whole variable domain, remainder taken from reference TRBV2 and TRBJ2-1, is EPEVTQTPSHQVTQMGQEVILRCVPISNHLYFYWYRQILGQKVEFLVSFYNNEISEKSEIFDDQFSVERPDGSNFTLKIRSTKLEDSAMYFCATGQGGNEQFFGPGTRLTVL.